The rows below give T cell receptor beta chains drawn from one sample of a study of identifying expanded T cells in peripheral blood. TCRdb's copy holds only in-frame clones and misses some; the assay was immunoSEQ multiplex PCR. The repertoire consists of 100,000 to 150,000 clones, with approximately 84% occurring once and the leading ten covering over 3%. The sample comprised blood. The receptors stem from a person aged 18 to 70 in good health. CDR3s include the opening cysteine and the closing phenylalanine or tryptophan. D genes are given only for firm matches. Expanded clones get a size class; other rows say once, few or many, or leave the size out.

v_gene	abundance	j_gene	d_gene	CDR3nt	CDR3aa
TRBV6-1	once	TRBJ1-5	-	TGTGCCAGCAATGGGGTTGAGGGGTCCGTAGGGCCCCAGCATTTT	CASNGVEGSVGPQHF
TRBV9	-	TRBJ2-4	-	TGTGCCAGCAGCCCACAGGGATCGGGCACCAAAAACATTCAGTACTTC	CASSPQGSGTKNIQYF
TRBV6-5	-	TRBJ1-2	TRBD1	TGTGCCAGCAGTTCGTCGACAGGGAATAACTATGGCTACACCTTC	CASSSSTGNNYGYTF
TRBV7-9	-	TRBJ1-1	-	TGTGCCAGCAGCTTGGGGTTTGTGGGTACAACTGAAGCTTTCTTT	CASSLGFVGTTEAFF
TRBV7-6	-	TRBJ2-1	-	TGTGCCAGCAGCTTAGAAGGGGCAGGGGCCAAGGGTGAGCAGTTCTTC	CASSLEGAGAKGEQFF
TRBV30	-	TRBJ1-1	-	TGTGCCTGGAGTGTACGGGGCAACACTGAAGCTTTCTTT	CAWSVRGNTEAFF
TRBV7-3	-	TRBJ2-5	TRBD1	TGTGCCAGCAGCTCAACGGGACAGAGAGGGGAGACCCAGTACTTC	CASSSTGQRGETQYF
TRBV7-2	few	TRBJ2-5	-	TGTGCCAGCAGCTTAGCTAACCAAGAGACCCAGTACTTC	CASSLANQETQYF
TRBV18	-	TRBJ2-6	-	TGTGCCAGCTCCCCCGGCGGCTCTGGGGCCAACGTCCTGACTTTC	CASSPGGSGANVLTF
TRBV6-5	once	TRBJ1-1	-	TGTGCCAGCAGTTATGCGGTCAGCAACACTGAAGCTTTCTTT	CASSYAVSNTEAFF
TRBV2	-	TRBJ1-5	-	TGTGCCAGCAATATAGAGTATAATCAGCCCCAGCATTTT	CASNIEYNQPQHF
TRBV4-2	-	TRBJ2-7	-	TGTGCCAGCAGCCAGCTTCACACCGGGACCGCAGACTACGAGCAGTACTTC	CASSQLHTGTADYEQYF
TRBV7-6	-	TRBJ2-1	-	TGTGCCAGCAGCTTAAGGGGGGCCGGGAATGAGCAGTTCTTC	CASSLRGAGNEQFF
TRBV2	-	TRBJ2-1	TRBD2	TGTGCCAGCAGTGCGGGACTAGCTTTAGTCGAGGAGCAGTTCTTC	CASSAGLALVEEQFF
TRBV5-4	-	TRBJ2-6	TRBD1	TGTGCCAGCAGACAAACGGACAGGGTTGGTCCCTCTGGGGCCAACGTCCTGACTTTC	CASRQTDRVGPSGANVLTF
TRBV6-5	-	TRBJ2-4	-	TGTGCCAGCAGTTACGAGGGGGGGATCAAAAACATTCAGTACTTC	CASSYEGGIKNIQYF
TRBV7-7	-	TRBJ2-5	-	TGTGCCAGCAGCCCGCAGGGGGAGGGGGAGACCCAGTACTTC	CASSPQGEGETQYF
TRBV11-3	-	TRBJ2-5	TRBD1	TGTGCCAGCAGTAGGGACAGGCGAGAGACCCAGTACTTC	CASSRDRRETQYF
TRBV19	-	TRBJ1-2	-	TGTGCCAGTAGTATGGCGGCGGCAGGGAGAACTAACTATGGCTACACCTTC	CASSMAAAGRTNYGYTF
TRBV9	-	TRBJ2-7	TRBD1	TGTGCCAGCAGCGCAGGGGGCAGAGGTTCCGAGCAGTACTTC	CASSAGGRGSEQYF
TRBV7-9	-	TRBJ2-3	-	TGTGCCAGCAGCTTAGGAGGGGGGCAGGGTCCGCAGTATTTT	CASSLGGGQGPQYF
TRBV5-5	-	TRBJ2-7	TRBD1	TGTGCCAGCAGCTGGGGGACAGGCGCTGCCTACGAGCAGTACTTC	CASSWGTGAAYEQYF
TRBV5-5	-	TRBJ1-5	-	TGTGCCAGCAGTTTCTCCTCGGGGGATCAGCCCCAGCATTTT	CASSFSSGDQPQHF
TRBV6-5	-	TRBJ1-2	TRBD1	TGTGCCAGCGGACAGGGCATGGACTATGGCTACACCTTC	CASGQGMDYGYTF
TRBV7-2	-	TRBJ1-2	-	TGTGCCAGCAGTCGACCCAACGGACAGTATGGCTACACCTTC	CASSRPNGQYGYTF
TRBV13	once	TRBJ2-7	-	TGTGCCAGCAGCTTAGGAAGTTACTACGAGCAGTACTTC	CASSLGSYYEQYF
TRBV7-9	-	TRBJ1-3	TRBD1	TGTGCCAGCAGCTCCCTCCACAGGGGGAACACCATATATTTT	CASSSLHRGNTIYF
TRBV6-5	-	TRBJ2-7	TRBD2	TGTGCCAGCATGGGGGCGGGGGGTTTAGCCTACGAGCAGTACTTC	CASMGAGGLAYEQYF
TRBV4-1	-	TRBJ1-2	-	TGCGCCAGCAGCCAAGTTGAGCCAGCGCCCTATGGCTACACCTTC	CASSQVEPAPYGYTF
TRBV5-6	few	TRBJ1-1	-	TGTGCCAGCAGCTCCAGGGTGGGCACTGAAGCTTTCTTT	CASSSRVGTEAFF
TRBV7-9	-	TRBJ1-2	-	TGTGCCAGCAGCCTCCGGACGCGGGGCTACACCTTC	CASSLRTRGYTF
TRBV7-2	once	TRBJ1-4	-	TGTGCCAGCACCACTCCGACATTACGCGAAAAACTGTTTTTT	CASTTPTLREKLFF
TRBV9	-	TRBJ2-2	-	TGTGCCAGCAGGGGAGGGAACACCGGGGAGCTGTTTTTT	CASRGGNTGELFF
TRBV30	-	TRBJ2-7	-	TGTGCCTGGACAGGCGGTCTCGGGAGCTCCTACGAGCAGTACTTC	CAWTGGLGSSYEQYF
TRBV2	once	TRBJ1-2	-	TGTGCCAGCAGATCGGTCAGGTCCGACTATGGCTACACCTTC	CASRSVRSDYGYTF
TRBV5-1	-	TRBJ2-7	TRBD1	TGCGCCAGCAGCTTGGTTAGGGGGACAGGTTCCTACGAGCAGTACTTC	CASSLVRGTGSYEQYF
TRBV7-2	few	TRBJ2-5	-	TGTGCCAGCAGCAGCCGCATACGGGGGACGGAGACCCAGTACTTC	CASSSRIRGTETQYF
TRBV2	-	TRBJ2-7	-	TGTGCCAGCAGCTCAGACAACTACGAGCAGTACTTC	CASSSDNYEQYF
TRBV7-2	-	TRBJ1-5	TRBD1	TGTGCCAGCAGTCCCGCGGGGGGACAGGGGAGCAATCAGCCCCAGCATTTT	CASSPAGGQGSNQPQHF
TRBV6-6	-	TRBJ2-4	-	TGTGCCAGCAGCCTCGAGACCAAAAACATTCAGTACTTC	CASSLETKNIQYF
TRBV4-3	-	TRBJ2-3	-	TGCGCCAGCAGCCAAGATTCCAGGGAAGGAGATACGCAGTATTTT	CASSQDSREGDTQYF
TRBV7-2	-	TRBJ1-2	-	TGTGCCAGCAGCTATGCATACGGCTACACCTTC	CASSYAYGYTF
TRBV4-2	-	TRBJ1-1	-	TGTGCCAGCAGCCAAGAGGCCAGACTGAACACTGAAGCTTTCTTT	CASSQEARLNTEAFF
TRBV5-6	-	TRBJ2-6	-	TGTGCCAGCAGCTCGACGGCAGTTCGGTCACCTGGGGCCAACGTCCTGACTTTC	CASSSTAVRSPGANVLTF